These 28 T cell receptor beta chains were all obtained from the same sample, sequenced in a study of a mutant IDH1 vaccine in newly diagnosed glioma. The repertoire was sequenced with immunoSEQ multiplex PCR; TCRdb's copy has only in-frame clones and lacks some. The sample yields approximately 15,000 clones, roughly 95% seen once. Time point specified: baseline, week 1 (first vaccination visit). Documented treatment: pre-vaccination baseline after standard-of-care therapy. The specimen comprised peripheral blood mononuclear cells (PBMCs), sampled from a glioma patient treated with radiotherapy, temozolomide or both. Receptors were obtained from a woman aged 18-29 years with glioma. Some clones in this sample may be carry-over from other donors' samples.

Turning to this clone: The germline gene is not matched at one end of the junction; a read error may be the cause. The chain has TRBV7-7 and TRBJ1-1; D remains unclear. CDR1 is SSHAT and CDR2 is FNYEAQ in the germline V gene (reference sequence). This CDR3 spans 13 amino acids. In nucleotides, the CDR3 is TGTGCTAGCAGCCGCCTACCCAACACTGAAGCTTTCTTT. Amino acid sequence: CASSRLPNTEAFF.

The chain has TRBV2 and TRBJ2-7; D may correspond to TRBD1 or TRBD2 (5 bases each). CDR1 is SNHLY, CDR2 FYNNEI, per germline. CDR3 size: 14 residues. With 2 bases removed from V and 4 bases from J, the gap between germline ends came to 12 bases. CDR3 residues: CASSEQGVGYEQYF. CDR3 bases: TGTGCCAGCAGTGAACAGGGAGTCGGGTACGAGCAGTACTTC.

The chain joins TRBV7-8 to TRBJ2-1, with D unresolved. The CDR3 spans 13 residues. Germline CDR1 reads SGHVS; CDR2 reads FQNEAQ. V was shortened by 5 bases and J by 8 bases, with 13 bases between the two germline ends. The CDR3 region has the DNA TGTGCCAGCAGCGCAGGCCTGTGGGATGAGCAGTTCTTC. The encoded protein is CASSAGLWDEQFF.

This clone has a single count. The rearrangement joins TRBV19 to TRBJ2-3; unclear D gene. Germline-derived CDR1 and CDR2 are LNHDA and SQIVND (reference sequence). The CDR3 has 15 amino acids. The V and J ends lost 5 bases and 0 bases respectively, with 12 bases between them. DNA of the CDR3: TGTGCCAGTAGTCAAGGAGAATCAAGCACAGATACGCAGTATTTT. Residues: CASSQGESSTDTQYF.

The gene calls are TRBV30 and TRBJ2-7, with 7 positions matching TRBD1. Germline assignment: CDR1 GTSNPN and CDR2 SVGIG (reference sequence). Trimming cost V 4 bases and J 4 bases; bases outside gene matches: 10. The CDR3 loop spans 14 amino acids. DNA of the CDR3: TGTGCCTGGAACCCGAAACAGGGGATTTACGAGCAGTACTTC. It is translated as CAWNPKQGIYEQYF.

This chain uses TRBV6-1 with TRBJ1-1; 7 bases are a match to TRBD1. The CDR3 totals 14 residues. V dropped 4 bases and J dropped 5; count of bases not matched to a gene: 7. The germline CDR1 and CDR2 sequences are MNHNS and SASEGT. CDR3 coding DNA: TGTGCCAGCAGTGCCGGCAGGGGGAGAACTGAAGCTTTCTTT. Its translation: CASSAGRGRTEAFF.

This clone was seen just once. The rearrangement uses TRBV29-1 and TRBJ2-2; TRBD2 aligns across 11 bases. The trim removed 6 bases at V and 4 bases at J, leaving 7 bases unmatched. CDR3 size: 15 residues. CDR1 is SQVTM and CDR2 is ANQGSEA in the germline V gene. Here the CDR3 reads CSVETSGSVTGELFF. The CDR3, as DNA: TGCAGCGTGGAAACTAGCGGGAGTGTCACCGGGGAGCTGTTTTTT.

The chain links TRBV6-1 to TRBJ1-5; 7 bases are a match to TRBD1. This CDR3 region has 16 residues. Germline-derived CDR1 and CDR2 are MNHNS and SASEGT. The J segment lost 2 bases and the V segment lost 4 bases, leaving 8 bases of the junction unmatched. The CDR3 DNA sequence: TGTGCCAGCAGTGGATCAGGGGGTGGGGGCAATCAGCCCCAGCATTTT. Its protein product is CASSGSGGGGNQPQHF.

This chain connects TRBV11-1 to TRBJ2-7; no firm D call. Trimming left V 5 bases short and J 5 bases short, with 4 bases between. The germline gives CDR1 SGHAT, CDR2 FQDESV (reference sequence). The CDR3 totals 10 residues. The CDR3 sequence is CASSRDEQYF. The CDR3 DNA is TGTGCCAGCAGCCGGGACGAGCAGTACTTC.

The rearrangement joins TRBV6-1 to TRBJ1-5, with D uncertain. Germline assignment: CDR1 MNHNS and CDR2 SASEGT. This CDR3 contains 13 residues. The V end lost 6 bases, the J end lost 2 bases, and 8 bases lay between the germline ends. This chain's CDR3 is CASSHLGNQPQHF. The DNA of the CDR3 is TGTGCCAGCAGCCACTTAGGCAATCAGCCCCAGCATTTT.

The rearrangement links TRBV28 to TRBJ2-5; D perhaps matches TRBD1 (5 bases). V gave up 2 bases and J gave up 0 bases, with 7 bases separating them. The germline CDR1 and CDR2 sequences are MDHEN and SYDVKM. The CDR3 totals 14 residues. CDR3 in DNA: TGTGCCAGCAGTTTAAACAGGAACCAAGAGACCCAGTACTTC. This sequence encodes CASSLNRNQETQYF.

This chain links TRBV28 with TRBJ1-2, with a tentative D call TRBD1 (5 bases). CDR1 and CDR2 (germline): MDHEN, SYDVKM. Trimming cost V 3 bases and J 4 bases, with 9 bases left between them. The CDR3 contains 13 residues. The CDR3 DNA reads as TGTGCCAGCAGTTTTCGGGGGACCTATGGCTACACCTTC. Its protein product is CASSFRGTYGYTF.

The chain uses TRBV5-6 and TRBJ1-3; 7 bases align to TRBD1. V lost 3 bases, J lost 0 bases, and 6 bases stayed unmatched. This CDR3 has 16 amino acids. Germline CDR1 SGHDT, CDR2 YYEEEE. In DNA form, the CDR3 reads TGTGCCAGCAGCTGGGGGGGACAGAACTCTGGAAACACCATATATTTT. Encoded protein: CASSWGGQNSGNTIYF.

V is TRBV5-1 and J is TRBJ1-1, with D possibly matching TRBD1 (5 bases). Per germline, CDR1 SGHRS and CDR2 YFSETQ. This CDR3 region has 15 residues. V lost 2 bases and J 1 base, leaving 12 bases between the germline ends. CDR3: CASSLNRKTNTEAFF. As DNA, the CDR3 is TGCGCCAGCAGCTTAAACAGGAAAACGAACACTGAAGCTTTCTTT.

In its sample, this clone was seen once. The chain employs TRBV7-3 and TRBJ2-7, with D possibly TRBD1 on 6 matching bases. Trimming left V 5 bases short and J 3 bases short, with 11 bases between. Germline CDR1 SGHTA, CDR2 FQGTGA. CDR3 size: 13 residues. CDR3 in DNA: TGTGCCAGCAGCGTGGGACAAAGCTACGAGCAGTACTTC. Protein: CASSVGQSYEQYF. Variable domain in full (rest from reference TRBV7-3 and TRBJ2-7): GAGVSQTPSNKVTEKGKYVELRCDPISGHTALYWYRQSLGQGPEFLIYFQGTGAADDSGLPNDRFFAVRPEGSVSTLKIQRTERGDSAVYLCASSVGQSYEQYFGPGTRLTVT.

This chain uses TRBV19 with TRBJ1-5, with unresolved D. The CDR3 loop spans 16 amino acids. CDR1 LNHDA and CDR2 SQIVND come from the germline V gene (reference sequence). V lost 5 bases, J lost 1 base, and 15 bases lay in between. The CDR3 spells CASSFYSGLSNQPQHF. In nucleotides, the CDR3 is TGTGCCAGTAGTTTTTACAGTGGACTCAGCAATCAGCCCCAGCATTTT.

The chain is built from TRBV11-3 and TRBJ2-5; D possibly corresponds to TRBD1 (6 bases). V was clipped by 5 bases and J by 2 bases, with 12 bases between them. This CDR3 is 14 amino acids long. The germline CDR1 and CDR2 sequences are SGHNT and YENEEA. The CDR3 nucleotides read TGTGCCAGCAGCCTCTTTGGACAGCAAGAGACCCAGTACTTC. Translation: CASSLFGQQETQYF.

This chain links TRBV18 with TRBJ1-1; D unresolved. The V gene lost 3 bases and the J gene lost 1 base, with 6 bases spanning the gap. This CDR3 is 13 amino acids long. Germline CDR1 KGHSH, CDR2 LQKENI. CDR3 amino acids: CASSPSGNTEAFF. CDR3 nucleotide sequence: TGTGCCAGCTCACCGTCGGGGAACACTGAAGCTTTCTTT.

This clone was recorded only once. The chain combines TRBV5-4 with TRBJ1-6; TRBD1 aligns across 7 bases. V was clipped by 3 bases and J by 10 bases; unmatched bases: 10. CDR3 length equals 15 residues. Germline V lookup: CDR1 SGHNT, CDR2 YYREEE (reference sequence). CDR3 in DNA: TGTGCCAGCAGCTCAAACGGACAGGAGACCTCACCCCTCCACTTT. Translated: CASSSNGQETSPLHF. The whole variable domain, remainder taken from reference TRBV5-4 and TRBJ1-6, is ETGVTQSPTHLIKTRGQQVTLRCSSQSGHNTVSWYQQALGQGPQFIFQYYREEENGRGNFPPRFSGLQFPNYSSELNVNALELDDSALYLCASSSNGQETSPLHFGNGTRLTVT.

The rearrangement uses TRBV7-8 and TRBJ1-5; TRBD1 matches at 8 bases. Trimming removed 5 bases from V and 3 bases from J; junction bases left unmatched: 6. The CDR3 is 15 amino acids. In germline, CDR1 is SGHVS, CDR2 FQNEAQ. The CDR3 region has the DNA TGTGCCAGCAGCCGAGGGACAGGAGACAATCAGCCCCAGCATTTT. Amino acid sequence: CASSRGTGDNQPQHF.

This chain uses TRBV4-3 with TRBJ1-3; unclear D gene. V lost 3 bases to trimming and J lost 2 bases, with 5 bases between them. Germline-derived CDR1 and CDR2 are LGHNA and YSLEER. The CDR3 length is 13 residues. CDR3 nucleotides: TGCGCCAGCAGCCAGAGACCTGGAAACACCATATATTTT. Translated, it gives CASSQRPGNTIYF.

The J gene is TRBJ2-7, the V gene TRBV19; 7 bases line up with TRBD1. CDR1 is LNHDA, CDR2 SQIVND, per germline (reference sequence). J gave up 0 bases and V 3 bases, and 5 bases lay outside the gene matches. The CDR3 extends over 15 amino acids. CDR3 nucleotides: TGTGCCAGTAGTATCGCCAGGGGGAGCTCCTACGAGCAGTACTTC. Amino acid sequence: CASSIARGSSYEQYF.

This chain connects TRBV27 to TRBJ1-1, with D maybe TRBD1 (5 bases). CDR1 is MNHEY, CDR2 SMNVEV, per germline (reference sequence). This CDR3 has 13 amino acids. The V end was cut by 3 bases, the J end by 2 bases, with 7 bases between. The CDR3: CASSLGRNTEAFF. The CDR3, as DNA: TGTGCCAGCAGTTTGGGACGAAACACTGAAGCTTTCTTT.

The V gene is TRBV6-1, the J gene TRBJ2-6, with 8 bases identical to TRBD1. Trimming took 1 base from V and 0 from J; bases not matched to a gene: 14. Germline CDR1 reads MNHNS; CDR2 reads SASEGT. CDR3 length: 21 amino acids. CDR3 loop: CASSEGDPRDRISSGANVLTF. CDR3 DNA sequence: TGTGCCAGCAGTGAAGGTGACCCCCGGGACAGGATTTCCTCTGGGGCCAACGTCCTGACTTTC.

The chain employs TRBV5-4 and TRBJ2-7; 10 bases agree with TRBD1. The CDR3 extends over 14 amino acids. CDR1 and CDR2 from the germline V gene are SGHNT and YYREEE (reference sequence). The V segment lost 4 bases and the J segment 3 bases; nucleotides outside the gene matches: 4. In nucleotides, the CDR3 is TGTGCCAGCAGCCCGGGACAGGGGCACTACGAGCAGTACTTC. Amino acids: CASSPGQGHYEQYF.

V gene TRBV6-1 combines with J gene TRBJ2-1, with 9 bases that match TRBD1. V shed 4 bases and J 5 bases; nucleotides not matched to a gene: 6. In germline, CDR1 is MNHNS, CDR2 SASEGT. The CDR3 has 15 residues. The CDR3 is CASSADRGSNNEQFF. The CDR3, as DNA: TGTGCCAGCAGTGCCGACAGGGGGTCTAACAATGAGCAGTTCTTC.

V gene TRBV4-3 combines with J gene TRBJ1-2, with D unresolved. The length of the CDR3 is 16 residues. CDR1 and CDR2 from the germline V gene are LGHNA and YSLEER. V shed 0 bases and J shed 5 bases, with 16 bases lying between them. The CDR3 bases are TGCGCCAGCAGCCAAGAAGTATCGGTATTATGGTATGGCTACACCTTC. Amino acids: CASSQEVSVLWYGYTF.

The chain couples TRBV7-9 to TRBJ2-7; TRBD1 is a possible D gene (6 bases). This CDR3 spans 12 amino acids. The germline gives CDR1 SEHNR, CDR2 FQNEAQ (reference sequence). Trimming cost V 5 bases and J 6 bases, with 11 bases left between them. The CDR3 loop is CASSDTGPEQYF. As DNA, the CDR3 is TGTGCCAGCAGCGATACAGGGCCCGAGCAGTACTTC. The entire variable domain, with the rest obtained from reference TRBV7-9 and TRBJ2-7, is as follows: DTGVSQNPRHKITKRGQNVTFRCDPISEHNRLYWYRQTLGQGPEFLTYFQNEAQLEKSRLLSDRFSAERPKGSFSTLEIQRTEQGDSAMYLCASSDTGPEQYFGPGTRLTVT.